This T cell receptor (beta chain) was sequenced in a study of shared clonotypes between healthy human individuals. Study-wide results and caveats: Generally, estimated richness proved larger in naive subsets than it did in memory subsets.

As to this clone: The antigen remains undetermined.

Sequenced by immunoSEQ multiplex PCR; TCRdb stores in-frame clones only, minus some. The table lists about 750,000 clones, around 92% of them singletons. With 5 bases removed from V and 9 bases from J, the gap between germline ends came to 14 bases. Germline lookup yields CDR1 SEHNR and CDR2 FQNEAQ (reference sequence). The CDR3 length is 13 residues. Cells designated naive CD8 were CD45RO-negative and were positively selected for CCR7, with terminally differentiated effector memory CD45RA+ cells excluded. This chain joins TRBV7-9 and TRBJ2-1; possible D gene TRBD1, 5 bases. The TCR sequence derives from a man aged 25-45 years in good health. The sequencing sample was made of naive CD8+ T cells sorted from blood. CDR3 DNA: TGTGCCAGCAGCCATGGGTCTGACAGTGAGCAGTTCTTC. Protein sequence: CASSHGSDSEQFF.